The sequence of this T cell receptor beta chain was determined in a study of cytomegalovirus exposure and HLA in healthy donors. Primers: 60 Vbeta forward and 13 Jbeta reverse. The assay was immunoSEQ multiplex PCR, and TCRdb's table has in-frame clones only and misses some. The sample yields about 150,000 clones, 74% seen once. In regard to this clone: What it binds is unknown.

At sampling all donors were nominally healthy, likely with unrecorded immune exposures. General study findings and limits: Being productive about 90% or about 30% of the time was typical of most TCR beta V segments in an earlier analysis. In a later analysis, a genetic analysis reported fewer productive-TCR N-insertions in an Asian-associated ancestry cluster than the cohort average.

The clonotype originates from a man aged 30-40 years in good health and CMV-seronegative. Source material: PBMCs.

CDR3 sequence: CSVFWTGQETQYF. The CDR3 region has the DNA TGCAGCGTTTTTTGGACAGGTCAAGAGACCCAGTACTTC. This chain uses TRBV29-1 with TRBJ2-5; 7 nucleotides align to TRBD1. Germline V CDR1 and CDR2: SQVTM, ANQGSEA. The V and J ends lost 5 bases and 2 bases, in that order; junction bases with no gene match: 5. The CDR3 covers 13 residues.